The T cell receptor (beta chain) described here comes from a study of blood T cell repertoires in COVID-19. Study-wide context: Both acute and convalescent COVID-19 samples were obtained from the United States, Italy and Spain. PBMCs, B-cell-depleted T cells, or T cells provided the cDNA or gDNA that made up the material.

The CDR3 is 13 residues long. V gave up 6 bases and J gave up 1 base; unmatched junction bases: 2. The germline V gene has CDR1 MDHEN and CDR2 SYDVKM. Followed longitudinally, the Seattle patients had been enrolled during active infection. Authors' processing steps: Estimation of nucleated cell counts relied on the amplification of reference gene primers. The table came from immunoSEQ multiplex PCR; TCRdb's copy has only in-frame clones and leaves some out. That table is the source of V, J and clone size, and D and trimming were worked out from the DNA. This table holds approximately 350,000 clones, approximately 88% found once.

Sequencing was performed on peripheral blood. The sequence derives from a woman aged 25 to 45 with COVID-19, enrolled during active disease. V and J are TRBV28 and TRBJ1-2; 7 nucleotides align to TRBD1. The CDR3 protein is CASRNRGNYGYTF. The CDR3 DNA follows: TGTGCCAGCAGGAACAGGGGTAACTATGGCTACACCTTC.